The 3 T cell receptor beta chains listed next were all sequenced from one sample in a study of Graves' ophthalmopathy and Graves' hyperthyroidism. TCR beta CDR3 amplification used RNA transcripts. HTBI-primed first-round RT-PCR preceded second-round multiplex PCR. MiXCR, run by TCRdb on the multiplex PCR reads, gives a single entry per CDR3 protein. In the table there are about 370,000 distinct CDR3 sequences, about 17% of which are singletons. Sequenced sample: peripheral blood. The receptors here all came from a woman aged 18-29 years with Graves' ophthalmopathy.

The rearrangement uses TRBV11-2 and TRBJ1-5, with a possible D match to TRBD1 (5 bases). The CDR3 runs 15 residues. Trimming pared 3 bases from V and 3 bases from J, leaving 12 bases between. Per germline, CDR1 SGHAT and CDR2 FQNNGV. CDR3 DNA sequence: TGTGCCAGCAGCTTCGATGGGGCTTTCAATCAGCCCCAGCATTTT. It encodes CASSFDGAFNQPQHF. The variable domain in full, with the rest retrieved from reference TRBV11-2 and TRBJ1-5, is EAGVAQSPRYKIIEKRQSVAFWCNPISGHATLYWYQQILGQGPKLLIQFQNNGVVDDSQLPKDRFSAERLKGVDSTLKIQPAKLEDSAVYLCASSFDGAFNQPQHFGDGTRLSIL.

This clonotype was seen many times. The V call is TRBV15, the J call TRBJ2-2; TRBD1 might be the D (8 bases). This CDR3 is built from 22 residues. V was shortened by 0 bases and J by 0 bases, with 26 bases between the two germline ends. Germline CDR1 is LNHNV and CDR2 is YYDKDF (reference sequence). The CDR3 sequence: CATSRDREEGRGRRTNTGELFF. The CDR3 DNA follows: TGTGCCACCAGCAGAGATCGGGAGGAGGGCAGGGGGCGACGTACGAACACCGGGGAGCTGTTTTTT.

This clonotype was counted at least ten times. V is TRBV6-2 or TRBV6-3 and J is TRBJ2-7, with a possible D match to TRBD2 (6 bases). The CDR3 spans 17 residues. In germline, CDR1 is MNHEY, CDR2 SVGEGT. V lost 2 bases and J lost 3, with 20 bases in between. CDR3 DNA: TGTGCCAGCAGTTACGGGGAGGCGGAGCGGAATGGCTACGAGCAGTACTTC. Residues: CASSYGEAERNGYEQYF.